A single sample gave rise to the 29 T cell receptor beta chains below, sequenced in a study of blood T cell repertoires in COVID-19. Libraries were prepared by immunoSEQ multiplex PCR; TCRdb keeps only in-frame clonotypes and omits some of them. The profile shows approximately 60,000 clones, around 87% of them singletons. The sample comprised peripheral blood. The source is a man between 60 and 70 years old with active or convalescent COVID-19.

This chain uses TRBV6-5 with TRBJ1-3; weak D call: TRBD1 (5 bases). Germline V gene data show CDR1 as MNHEY and CDR2 as SVGAGI. The CDR3 runs 15 residues. Trimming took 2 bases from V and 4 from J, leaving 12 bases between them. The CDR3 bases are TGTGCCAGCAGTTACGGAGGGGATTCCGGAAACACCATATATTTT. The encoded protein is CASSYGGDSGNTIYF.

This clone has just one count. The J gene is TRBJ2-3, the V gene TRBV7-9, with 8 bases identical to TRBD2. This CDR3 is built from 16 residues. V lost 2 bases to trimming and J lost 4 bases; unmatched junction nucleotides: 8. CDR1 and CDR2 from the germline V gene are SEHNR and FQNEAQ (reference sequence). The CDR3 DNA follows: TGTGCCAGCAGCTTAAACAGCGGGGGCTGGGCAGATACGCAGTATTTT. Translation gives CASSLNSGGWADTQYF.

This chain connects TRBV2 to TRBJ1-6, with D unclear. This CDR3 spans 16 amino acids. Trimming removed 6 bases at V and 0 bases at J, with 12 bases between. From germline, CDR1 is SNHLY and CDR2 FYNNEI. The CDR3 DNA follows: TGTGCCAGCAGCGAGGAGGAGAGCTCCTATAATTCACCCCTCCACTTT. Translation gives CASSEEESSYNSPLHF.

This chain links TRBV18 with TRBJ2-5, with D possibly being TRBD1 (5 bases). Trimming removed 1 base at V and 3 bases at J, with 24 bases between. Germline loops: CDR1 KGHSH, CDR2 LQKENI. The CDR3 is made up of 19 amino acids. CDR3 bases: TGTGCCAGCTCACCACTGCCCGCTAGGCAGGGTTCGTCAAAAGAGACCCAGTACTTC. Protein: CASSPLPARQGSSKETQYF.

This rearrangement joins TRBV11-2 to TRBJ2-3; 8 positions match TRBD2. CDR3 length: 15 residues. Per the germline V gene, CDR1 is SGHAT and CDR2 is FQNNGV. Trimming took 5 bases from V and 5 from J; bases not matched to a gene: 9. This CDR3 is CASSKSGGNLDTQYF. Here the CDR3 DNA reads TGTGCCAGCAGCAAAAGCGGGGGTAATTTAGATACGCAGTATTTT.

This chain connects TRBV23-1 to TRBJ2-3; 8 nucleotides match TRBD2. TRBV23-1 has ORF status, its function being uncertain. The CDR3 totals 13 residues. Trimming removed 4 bases from V and 6 bases from J; junction bases left unmatched: 3. CDR3 bases: TGCGCCAGCAGTCGCGGGGGGCCGGATACGCAGTATTTT. Protein sequence: CASSRGGPDTQYF.

The chain links TRBV6-5 to TRBJ2-1, with 8 bases fitting TRBD2. This CDR3 contains 14 residues. V shed 1 base, J shed 8 bases, and the junction held 4 bases outside the gene matches. The germline CDR1 and CDR2 sequences are MNHEY and SVGAGI. Here the CDR3 DNA reads TGTGCCAGCAGTTACTTCGGGGGGGGCGATGAGCAGTTCTTC. This translates into CASSYFGGGDEQFF.

CDR3 coding DNA: TGTGCCAGCAGACAGCCCAGCCAACGCACAGATACGCAGTATTTT. It codes for CASRQPSQRTDTQYF. The chain combines TRBV6-5 with TRBJ2-3; D remains ambiguous. Trimming removed 6 bases at V and 1 base at J, with 14 bases between. Germline V CDR1 and CDR2: MNHEY, SVGAGI. The CDR3 length is 15 residues.

The DNA of the CDR3 is TGTGCCAGCAGCCACCTAGCAGATACGCAGTATTTT. This gives the protein CASSHLADTQYF. This chain joins TRBV3-1 (or the pseudogene TRBV3-2) and TRBJ2-3; unclear D gene. This CDR3 region has 12 residues. Trimming shortened V by 3 bases and J by 4 bases, and 5 bases separated the two germline ends. The germline CDR1 and CDR2 sequences are LGHDT and YNNKEL (reference sequence).

The J gene is TRBJ1-1, the V gene TRBV15; D might be TRBD1 (5 bases). CDR1 is LNHNV and CDR2 is YYDKDF in the germline V gene (reference sequence). The V end lost 1 base, the J end lost 7 bases, and 13 bases lay between the germline ends. This CDR3 contains 14 residues. The CDR3 reads CATSRAIGQGEAFF. CDR3 coding DNA: TGTGCCACCAGCAGAGCCATAGGGCAGGGTGAAGCTTTCTTT.

The chain is built from TRBV28 and TRBJ2-7; D is possibly TRBD1 (5 bases). The germline CDR1 and CDR2 sequences are MDHEN and SYDVKM. V shed 7 bases and J shed 5 bases, with 9 bases lying between them. The CDR3 contains 11 residues. CDR3 DNA sequence: TGTGCCAGCAATCAGGGCCACGAGCAGTACTTC. This gives the protein CASNQGHEQYF.

This chain uses TRBV10-3 with TRBJ2-7; 12 bases align to TRBD2. Trimming removed 2 bases from V and 3 bases from J; junction bases left unmatched: 5. Germline values: CDR1 ENHRY, CDR2 SYGVKD. The CDR3 runs 16 residues. The CDR3 DNA sequence: TGTGCCATCAGTGAGGGGACTAGCGGGTCTATCTACGAGCAGTACTTC. Translated: CAISEGTSGSIYEQYF.

This clone is a singleton in its sample. The CDR3 DNA sequence: TGTGCCAGCAGTTTCTGGGCGGGGGGTGAAAAACTGTTTTTT. It yields the protein CASSFWAGGEKLFF. This chain uses TRBV28 with TRBJ1-4; D perhaps matches TRBD1 (5 bases). With 3 bases removed from V and 7 bases from J, the gap between germline ends came to 12 bases. Germline values: CDR1 MDHEN, CDR2 SYDVKM. The CDR3 loop spans 14 amino acids.

This clone has a single count. The rearrangement links TRBV6-6 to TRBJ1-2; 7 positions agree with TRBD1. Germline-derived CDR1 and CDR2 are MNHNY and SVGAGI (reference sequence). The CDR3 sequence is 13 residues long. The V gene end was trimmed by 4 bases and the J gene end by 3 bases; junction bases not matched to a gene: 2. The CDR3 region is CASSSGTDYGYTF. For the CDR3, the DNA is TGTGCCAGCAGTTCAGGGACAGACTATGGCTACACCTTC.

The CDR3 protein is CASSARLAGITDTQYF. The DNA for the CDR3 is TGTGCCAGCAGCGCCAGGCTAGCGGGCATCACAGATACGCAGTATTTT. The chain joins TRBV9 to TRBJ2-3; 8 bases agree with TRBD2. Per germline, CDR1 SGDLS and CDR2 YYNGEE. V trimming: 3 bases; J trimming: 2 bases; junction bases outside the gene matches: 8. The CDR3 length is 16 residues.

V and J are TRBV2 and TRBJ2-1; TRBD2 matches at 12 bases. From germline, CDR1 is SNHLY and CDR2 FYNNEI. Trimming took 6 bases from V and 4 from J; bases not matched to a gene: 4. This CDR3 has 15 residues. The CDR3 here is CASSRLAGAYNEQFF. In DNA, the CDR3 is TGTGCCAGCAGCAGACTAGCGGGAGCTTACAATGAGCAGTTCTTC.

The chain uses TRBV5-1 and TRBJ1-1, with D perhaps TRBD1 (6 bases). V lost 6 bases and J lost 0, with 15 bases in between. CDR3 length equals 15 residues. Germline V lookup: CDR1 SGHRS, CDR2 YFSETQ. The CDR3 loop is CASTRGDSMNTEAFF. CDR3 coding DNA: TGCGCCAGCACCAGGGGTGATTCAATGAACACTGAAGCTTTCTTT.

This sequence joins TRBV7-9 and TRBJ2-1, with unresolved D. CDR3 length equals 13 residues. V lost 5 bases, J lost 6 bases, and 11 bases lay in between. Germline V CDR1 and CDR2: SEHNR, FQNEAQ (reference sequence). The CDR3 here is CASSEPPSNEQFF. As DNA, the CDR3 is TGTGCCAGCAGCGAACCGCCTAGCAATGAGCAGTTCTTC.

The chain carries TRBV6-2 or TRBV6-3 and TRBJ1-5, with 8 bases identical to TRBD1. Germline V gene data show CDR1 as MNHEY and CDR2 as SVGEGT. CDR3 length equals 15 residues. Trimming at V came to 6 bases and at J to 6 bases, leaving 10 bases not matched to a gene. DNA for the CDR3: TGTGCCAGCAGGCCTTCGACAGGGGTGATTCAGCCCCAGCATTTT. Protein product: CASRPSTGVIQPQHF.

The chain carries TRBV29-1 and TRBJ1-1; possible D gene TRBD1, 6 bases. Between the trimmed V and J ends, which lost 4 bases and 0 bases, there was a span of 12 bases. This CDR3 contains 14 residues. Germline CDR1 SQVTM, CDR2 ANQGSEA. The CDR3 bases are TGCAGCGTTGTACGGGGGGGCATGAACACTGAAGCTTTCTTT. Its translation: CSVVRGGMNTEAFF.

The chain links TRBV19 to TRBJ1-3; weak D call: TRBD1 (6 bases). The CDR3 extends over 15 amino acids. Deletions cut 4 bases from V and 4 bases from J, with 14 bases between. The germline V gene has CDR1 LNHDA and CDR2 SQIVND (reference sequence). The CDR3 loop reads CASSTTGLGGNTIYF. CDR3 coding DNA: TGTGCCAGTAGTACGACAGGTCTAGGGGGAAACACCATATATTTT.

The V gene is TRBV29-1, the J gene TRBJ2-3; 8 bases are shared with TRBD1. CDR1 and CDR2 from the germline V gene are SQVTM and ANQGSEA. Trimming took 8 bases from V and 2 from J; bases not matched to a gene: 9. The CDR3 contains 14 residues. The CDR3 protein is CSMLGQGFTDTQYF. Here the CDR3 DNA reads TGCAGCATGCTAGGACAGGGCTTCACAGATACGCAGTATTTT.

This rearrangement joins TRBV7-9 to TRBJ1-3; D unclear. In germline, CDR1 is SEHNR, CDR2 FQNEAQ (reference sequence). The CDR3 runs 15 residues. Deletions cut 5 bases from V and 8 bases from J, with 19 bases between. CDR3 in amino acids: CASSQTERRRDTIYF. CDR3 nucleotides: TGTGCCAGCAGCCAGACTGAACGACGACGGGACACCATATATTTT.

This chain uses TRBV6-5 with TRBJ1-1; TRBD1 aligns across 9 bases. Trimming at V came to 5 bases and at J to 3 bases, leaving 4 bases not matched to a gene. The germline V gene has CDR1 MNHEY and CDR2 SVGAGI. The CDR3 runs to 14 residues. The CDR3 loop reads CASSRDRADTEAFF. The CDR3 DNA reads TGTGCCAGCAGTCGGGACAGGGCGGACACTGAAGCTTTCTTT.

The chain uses TRBV6-2 or TRBV6-3 and TRBJ2-5; weak D call: TRBD2 (6 bases). The CDR3 runs to 14 residues. Germline V gene sequence: CDR1 MNHEY, CDR2 SVGEGT. V gave up 5 bases and J gave up 5 bases, with 15 bases separating them. In nucleotides, the CDR3 is TGTGCCAGCAGTGCACGACTAGTACAGGAGACCCAGTACTTC. Its translation is CASSARLVQETQYF.

The rearrangement uses TRBV7-6 and TRBJ1-2; 9 bases fit TRBD1. Losses at the gene ends were 1 base for V and 7 bases for J; bases not matched to a gene: 7. Germline values: CDR1 SGHVS, CDR2 FNYEAQ. There are 15 residues in the CDR3. The CDR3: CASSLGGTGTGGYTF. The CDR3 DNA reads TGTGCCAGCAGCTTAGGCGGGACAGGGACGGGTGGCTACACCTTC.

The V and J genes are TRBV27 and TRBJ2-2; 9 positions match TRBD2. With 6 bases clipped from V and 3 bases from J, the junction kept 5 bases outside the gene matches. The CDR3 contains 15 residues. Germline CDR1 and CDR2: MNHEY and SMNVEV (reference sequence). For the CDR3, the DNA is TGTGCCAGCAGACCAGCGGGAGGTCACACCGGGGAGCTGTTTTTT. Its translation is CASRPAGGHTGELFF.

This clone showed up just a few times. The gene calls are TRBV5-4 and TRBJ2-3; the match to TRBD2 covers 9 bases. V gave up 5 bases and J gave up 6 bases; unmatched junction bases: 7. Germline V gene sequence: CDR1 SGHNT, CDR2 YYREEE (reference sequence). The CDR3 has 14 amino acids. CDR3 nucleotides: TGTGCCAGCAGGGACGGGACTAGCCTGGATACGCAGTATTTT. This encodes CASRDGTSLDTQYF.

The chain joins TRBV11-2 to TRBJ2-3; D is ambiguous. Trimming stripped 5 bases from V and 1 base from J, with 16 bases between. The germline V gene has CDR1 SGHAT and CDR2 FQNNGV. The CDR3 sequence is 16 residues long. CDR3 protein: CASSPDTVLGTDTQYF. The CDR3 nucleotides read TGTGCCAGCAGCCCCGACACGGTTCTTGGCACAGATACGCAGTATTTT.